This TCR beta chain originates from a study of T cells in localized non-small cell lung cancer. Study outcomes and limitations: Overall survival was longer when the density of T cells in the blood was higher. Sequencing, confined to only one tumor region, leaves heterogeneity possible. It was uninvolved adjacent lung that showed the highest T cell clonality, exceeding tumor. Paired adjacent lung recovered a median around 60 of the top 100 tumor clones.

Some clones are missing from TCRdb's copy, which holds only in-frame ones; the method was immunoSEQ multiplex PCR. The sample records about 20,000 clones, approximately 80% being singletons. CDR1 and CDR2 (germline): LNHDA, SQIVND (reference sequence). The V and J ends lost 1 base and 4 bases respectively, with 13 bases between them. The CDR3 extends over 15 amino acids. A word on this clone: The antigen remains unidentified.

The rearrangement links TRBV19 to TRBJ1-2; D unresolved. The material was peripheral blood, obtained before any cancer treatment. The TCR originated in a man aged 40-75 years with stage I lung adenocarcinoma. The CDR3 coding sequence is TGTGCCAGTAGTATAGGGGTCGCAGGCTCCTATGGCTACACCTTC. Protein product: CASSIGVAGSYGYTF.